Each of the 14 T cell receptor beta chains below was sequenced from the same sample in a study of blood T cell repertoires in COVID-19. Produced via immunoSEQ multiplex PCR; TCRdb's table is partial and in-frame only. This repertoire shows around 300,000 clones, about 87% found once; its top ten account for 2.5% to 3.5%. Sequences were obtained from PBMCs or T cells enriched from blood (not recorded which). All receptors come from a woman aged 50 to 60 who had recovered from COVID-19.

Only a few counts were recorded for this clone. The rearrangement links TRBV4-2 to TRBJ1-4, with a possible D match to TRBD1 (6 bases). In germline, CDR1 is LGHNA, CDR2 YNFKEQ. V lost 0 bases and J lost 8, with 19 bases in between. The CDR3 extends over 17 amino acids. The DNA of the CDR3 is TGTGCCAGCAGCCAAGAAAAGGCCCGGGACACGGGGGAAAAACTGTTTTTT. Translation gives CASSQEKARDTGEKLFF.

V usage is TRBV28 and J usage is TRBJ2-3; 8 bases line up with TRBD1. This CDR3 has 15 residues. Unmatched junction bases numbered 9, after V lost 2 bases and J lost 8 bases. From germline, CDR1 is MDHEN and CDR2 SYDVKM. This CDR3 is CASSLGQGAQLTQYF. The DNA for the CDR3 is TGTGCCAGCAGTTTAGGCCAGGGGGCGCAACTTACGCAGTATTTT.

The chain couples TRBV11-2 to TRBJ1-2; 8 nucleotides align to TRBD1. The CDR3 totals 14 residues. The V gene end was trimmed by 2 bases and the J gene end by 6 bases; junction bases not matched to a gene: 5. Per the germline V gene, CDR1 is SGHAT and CDR2 is FQNNGV. CDR3 protein: CASSLSGQANGYTF. The CDR3 nucleotides are TGTGCCAGCAGCTTATCGGGACAGGCCAATGGCTACACCTTC.

The chain joins TRBV24-1 to TRBJ2-7; possible D gene TRBD1, 5 bases. Germline V gene lookup returns CDR1 KGHDR and CDR2 SFDVKD. V lost 3 bases, J lost 5 bases, and 13 bases lay in between. The CDR3 loop spans 14 amino acids. CDR3 sequence: CATSDGAAAHEQYF. As DNA, the CDR3 is TGTGCCACCAGTGATGGGGCCGCAGCCCACGAGCAGTACTTC.

The genes are TRBV6-5 and TRBJ2-2, with a weak D call TRBD1 (6 bases). CDR3 length equals 15 residues. From germline, CDR1 is MNHEY and CDR2 SVGAGI. Trimming left V 6 bases short and J 5 bases short, with 16 bases between. In DNA, the CDR3 is TGTGCCAGCAGGGCTCAGGGCCAGGGGACCGGGGAGCTGTTTTTT. It is translated as CASRAQGQGTGELFF.

The chain combines TRBV30 with TRBJ1-6, with 9 bases lining up with TRBD1. The V and J ends lost 3 bases and 4 bases, in that order; junction bases with no gene match: 4. CDR3 length: 15 amino acids. Germline V gives CDR1 GTSNPN, CDR2 SVGIG (reference sequence). The CDR3 is CAWRDRGLYNSPLHF. The DNA of the CDR3 is TGTGCCTGGAGGGACAGGGGTCTATATAATTCACCCCTCCACTTT.

The rearrangement uses TRBV19 and TRBJ2-7, with D possibly TRBD1 on 5 matching bases. Trimming cost V 5 bases and J 6 bases, with 11 bases left between them. CDR1 and CDR2 from the germline V gene are LNHDA and SQIVND (reference sequence). The CDR3 sequence is 12 residues long. CDR3 DNA sequence: TGTGCCAGTAGTGGGGCTTACAGCGAGCAGTACTTC. This codes for CASSGAYSEQYF.

This clone occurred once. The chain couples TRBV6-5 to TRBJ1-6, with D possibly TRBD1 on 6 matching bases. The CDR3 totals 15 residues. Germline lookup yields CDR1 MNHEY and CDR2 SVGAGI. Trimming cost V 5 bases and J 2 bases, with 10 bases left between them. The chain's CDR3 is CASSRDRPYNSPLHF. Written as DNA, the CDR3 is TGTGCCAGCAGTAGAGACAGGCCCTATAATTCACCCCTCCACTTT.

V gene TRBV9 combines with J gene TRBJ2-1; 9 bases fit TRBD2. The CDR3 contains 15 residues. V was clipped by 0 bases and J by 9 bases; unmatched bases: 7. CDR1 is SGDLS and CDR2 is YYNGEE in the germline V gene. DNA of the CDR3: TGTGCCAGCAGCGTAGGTAGCGGGAGATGGTTTGAGCAGTTCTTC. It specifies CASSVGSGRWFEQFF.

This chain uses TRBV30 with TRBJ2-3, with D possibly matching TRBD2 (5 bases). The CDR3 runs to 14 residues. V was clipped by 1 base and J by 2 bases, with 10 bases between them. Germline V lookup: CDR1 GTSNPN, CDR2 SVGIG (reference sequence). The CDR3 nucleotides are TGTGCCTGGAGTGGGCTAGCTTTCACAGATACGCAGTATTTT. This gives the protein CAWSGLAFTDTQYF.

This chain joins TRBV28 and TRBJ1-1; D might be TRBD1 (5 bases). Germline assignment: CDR1 MDHEN and CDR2 SYDVKM. The CDR3 contains 14 residues. Trimming took off 7 bases at V and 1 base at J, with 13 bases between the two ends. The CDR3 loop reads CASKAGGANTEAFF. The CDR3 DNA sequence: TGTGCCAGCAAAGCGGGGGGAGCGAACACTGAAGCTTTCTTT.

This chain connects TRBV4-3 to TRBJ1-2; no clear D gene. This CDR3 has 15 amino acids. CDR1 is LGHNA, CDR2 YSLEER, per germline. V was trimmed by 4 bases and J by 0 bases, leaving 12 bases between them. CDR3 bases: TGCGCCAGCAGCCCAAGTGGCGGAGCTAACTATGGCTACACCTTC. Translated: CASSPSGGANYGYTF.

The chain couples TRBV2 to TRBJ1-5, with 10 bases aligning to TRBD1. The germline V gene encodes CDR1 SNHLY and CDR2 FYNNEI. J was trimmed by 5 bases and V by 5 bases; bases with no gene match: 6. The CDR3 loop spans 15 amino acids. The CDR3 protein is CASSRTGGPYQPQHF. DNA for the CDR3: TGTGCCAGCAGTCGGACAGGGGGTCCCTATCAGCCCCAGCATTTT.

This CDR3 is CASSQDLGAGGATGELFF. For the CDR3, the DNA is TGCGCCAGCAGCCAAGATCTCGGGGCGGGAGGTGCCACCGGGGAGCTGTTTTTT. V gene TRBV4-3 combines with J gene TRBJ2-2; TRBD2 matches 8 bases. CDR3 length: 18 residues. The trim removed 0 bases at V and 4 bases at J, leaving 10 bases unmatched. Germline V lookup: CDR1 LGHNA, CDR2 YSLEER.